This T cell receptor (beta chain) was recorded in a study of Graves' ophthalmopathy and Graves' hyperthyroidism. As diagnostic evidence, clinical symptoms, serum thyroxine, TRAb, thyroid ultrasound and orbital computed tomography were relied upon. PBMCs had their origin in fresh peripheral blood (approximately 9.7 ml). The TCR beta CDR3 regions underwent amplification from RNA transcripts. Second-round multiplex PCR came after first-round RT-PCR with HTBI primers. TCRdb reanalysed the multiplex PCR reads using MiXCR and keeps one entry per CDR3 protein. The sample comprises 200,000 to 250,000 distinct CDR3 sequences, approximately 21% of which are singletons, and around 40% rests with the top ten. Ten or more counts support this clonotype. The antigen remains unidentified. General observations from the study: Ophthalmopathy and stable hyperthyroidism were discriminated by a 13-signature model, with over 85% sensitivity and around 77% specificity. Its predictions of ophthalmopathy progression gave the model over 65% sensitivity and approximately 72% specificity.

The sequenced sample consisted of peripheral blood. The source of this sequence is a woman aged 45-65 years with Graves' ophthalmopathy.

CDR3 coding DNA: TGTGCCAGCACCCATCGGGAAGGTTCACCCCTCCACTTT. Its translation: CASTHREGSPLHF. The chain joins TRBV12-3 or TRBV12-4 to TRBJ1-6; D gene unclear. The V end was cut by 7 bases, the J end by 9 bases, with 13 bases between. The CDR3 runs 13 residues.